The rows below give T cell receptor beta chains drawn from one sample of a study of control samples from healthy donors and cancer patients. Using immunoSEQ multiplex PCR, the repertoire was profiled, and TCRdb retains in-frame clones only, with some absent. The sample holds roughly 200,000 clones, about 95% seen once. The sample consisted of blood. Source of these receptors: a man aged 50-60 years in good health. CDR3s include the opening cysteine and the closing phenylalanine or tryptophan. D genes are given only for firm matches. Clone sizes are given selectively: once, few, many, or a class where the clone is expanded.

J,size,V,D,CDR3,DNA
TRBJ1-5,NA,TRBV4-2,NA,CASSQDGAGGGPNQPQHF,TGTGCCAGCAGCCAAGATGGGGCCGGAGGAGGACCGAATCAGCCCCAGCATTTT
TRBJ2-5,NA,TRBV5-1,NA,CASSSQETQYF,TGCGCCAGCAGCTCTCAAGAGACCCAGTACTTC
TRBJ2-2,NA,TRBV12-3/TRBV12-4,NA,CASTRWVAGELFF,TGTGCCAGCACCCGTTGGGTGGCCGGGGAGCTGTTTTTT
TRBJ2-3,NA,TRBV5-1,NA,CASSFTGFGDTQYF,TGCGCCAGCAGCTTCACAGGGTTTGGCGATACGCAGTATTTT
TRBJ2-5,once,TRBV6-2/TRBV6-3,NA,CASSYSSSVIETQYF,TGTGCCAGCAGTTACTCGAGCAGCGTTATTGAGACCCAGTACTTC
TRBJ1-1,NA,TRBV30,NA,CAWMRVGGNTEAFF,TGTGCCTGGATGAGGGTCGGTGGGAACACTGAAGCTTTCTTT
TRBJ2-5,NA,TRBV6-6,NA,CASSPSQGTETQYF,TGTGCCAGCAGTCCGTCCCAGGGGACGGAGACCCAGTACTTC
TRBJ2-2,once,TRBV10-2,NA,CASSESEVGELFF,TGCGCCAGCAGTGAGTCGGAAGTCGGGGAGCTGTTTTTT
TRBJ2-1,NA,TRBV5-1,TRBD1,CASSPRTGLYNEQFF,TGCGCCAGCAGCCCGAGGACAGGGCTCTACAATGAGCAGTTCTTC
TRBJ2-1,NA,TRBV15,TRBD1,CATSRDRGQGGYNEQFF,TGTGCCACCAGCAGAGATCGCGGACAGGGGGGCTACAATGAGCAGTTCTTC
TRBJ2-1,NA,TRBV19,TRBD1,CASSIGTGGMDEQFF,TGTGCCAGTAGTATCGGAACAGGGGGCATGGATGAGCAGTTCTTC
TRBJ1-6,NA,TRBV5-1,NA,CASSLQSSSYNSPLHF,TGCGCCAGCAGCTTGCAGTCTAGCTCCTATAATTCACCCCTCCACTTT
TRBJ2-1,NA,TRBV21-1,NA,CASSINNEQFF,TGTGCCAGCAGCATTAACAATGAGCAGTTCTTC
TRBJ1-2,NA,TRBV27,NA,CASSPRREAGYTF,TGTGCCAGCAGTCCCCGCAGGGAGGCTGGCTACACCTTC
TRBJ2-1,NA,TRBV5-1,NA,CASSLGQSYNEQFF,TGCGCCAGCAGCTTGGGCCAGTCCTACAATGAGCAGTTCTTC
TRBJ1-1,NA,TRBV29-1,TRBD1,CSVQTGMDTEAFF,TGCAGCGTCCAGACAGGGATGGACACTGAAGCTTTCTTT
TRBJ1-6,NA,TRBV7-2,NA,CASSLSGGSPLHF,TGTGCCAGCAGCTTATCGGGCGGATCACCCCTCCACTTT
TRBJ1-1,NA,TRBV11-2,NA,CASSSDRNTEAFF,TGTGCCAGCAGCTCGGACAGGAACACTGAAGCTTTCTTT
TRBJ2-1,NA,TRBV11-3,TRBD1,CASSLGQGVDEQFF,TGTGCCAGCAGCTTAGGACAGGGGGTTGATGAGCAGTTCTTC
TRBJ2-2,NA,TRBV19,NA,CASSMGQVGGELFF,TGTGCCAGTAGTATGGGCCAGGTAGGCGGGGAGCTGTTTTTT
TRBJ1-2,once,TRBV28,NA,CAASGGPTLYGYTF,TGTGCCGCGTCGGGGGGGCCGACCCTCTATGGCTACACCTTC
TRBJ1-6,NA,TRBV27,NA,CASSLSYARVLHF,TGTGCCAGCAGTTTATCGTATGCGAGGGTCCTCCACTTT